What follows is one T cell receptor beta chain and its context. This sample is drawn from a study of siplizumab effects on memory and regulatory T cells. CDR1 is MNHEY, CDR2 SMNVEV, per germline (reference sequence). The CDR3 consists of 17 residues. Trimming pared 5 bases from V and 4 bases from J, leaving 20 bases between. Using immunoSEQ multiplex PCR, the repertoire was profiled, and TCRdb retains in-frame clones only, with some absent. In the table there are about 40,000 clones, roughly 90% of which are singletons. The source of this sequence is a human donor in good health. Sequenced input: naive CD4+ T cells sorted from blood. The chain carries TRBV27 and TRBJ2-2, with D perhaps matching TRBD2 (5 bases). The CDR3 coding sequence is TGTGCCAGCAGTGGAATATCTAGGATGCGGGTCACCGGGGAGCTGTTTTTT. Its protein product is CASSGISRMRVTGELFF.